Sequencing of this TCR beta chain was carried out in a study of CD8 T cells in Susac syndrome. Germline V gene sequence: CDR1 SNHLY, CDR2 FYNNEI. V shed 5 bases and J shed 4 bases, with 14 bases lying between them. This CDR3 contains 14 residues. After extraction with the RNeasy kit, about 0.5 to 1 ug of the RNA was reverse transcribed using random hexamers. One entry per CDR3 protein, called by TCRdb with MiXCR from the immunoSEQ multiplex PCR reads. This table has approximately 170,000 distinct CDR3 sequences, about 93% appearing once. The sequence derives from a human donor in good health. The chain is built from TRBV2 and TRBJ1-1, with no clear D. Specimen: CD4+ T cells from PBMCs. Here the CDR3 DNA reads TGTGCCAGCAGTCCAAGATCTCGGAGCACTGAAGCTTTCTTT. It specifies CASSPRSRSTEAFF.